The rows below give T cell receptor beta chains drawn from one sample of a study of blood T cell repertoires in COVID-19. Produced via immunoSEQ multiplex PCR; TCRdb's table is partial and in-frame only. The data hold about 110,000 clones, with 72% observed a single time. Sequencing was carried out using peripheral blood. These receptors were collected from a woman aged 55-70 years with acute or convalescent COVID-19. Each CDR3 is given with its conserved first and last residue. The order of the fields is J gene, CDR3 length, V gene, clone size, D gene, CDR3 DNA, CDR3 protein. A D gene is named only where the DNA matches it firmly. Some rows have no size entry. The others give once, few or many, or a class for an expanded clone.

J: TRBJ2-1; length: 16; V: TRBV5-1; size: .; D: TRBD1; DNA: TGCGCCAGCAGCTTAGGACAGGGTTCGTCCTACAATGAGCAGTTCTTC; CDR3: CASSLGQGSSYNEQFF
J: TRBJ2-3; length: 16; V: TRBV30; size: .; D: TRBD2; DNA: TGTGCCTGGAGTAATGGCGGGGGGTTCGATCTAGATACGCAGTATTTT; CDR3: CAWSNGGGFDLDTQYF
J: TRBJ1-2; length: 12; V: TRBV11-2; size: .; D: TRBD1; DNA: TGTGCCAGCAGCTTCTCAGGGGGTGGCTACACCTTC; CDR3: CASSFSGGGYTF
J: TRBJ1-6; length: 14; V: TRBV2; size: .; D: .; DNA: TGTGCCAGCACCCCAGTCCAGGCAAATTCACCCCTCCACTTT; CDR3: CASTPVQANSPLHF
J: TRBJ1-2; length: 17; V: TRBV28; size: few; D: .; DNA: TGTGCCAGCAGTTTCACCACGCAAAATCCCGAGGACTATGGCTACACCTTC; CDR3: CASSFTTQNPEDYGYTF
J: TRBJ2-5; length: 15; V: TRBV7-2; size: .; D: .; DNA: TGTGCCAGCAGCAACTCCGGGACAAGGGAAGAGACCCAGTACTTC; CDR3: CASSNSGTREETQYF
J: TRBJ1-6; length: 17; V: TRBV4-2; size: few; D: .; DNA: TGTGCCAGCAGCCAAGGAAGGCAGGGTTACGATAATTCACCCCTCCACTTT; CDR3: CASSQGRQGYDNSPLHF
J: TRBJ2-2; length: 17; V: TRBV5-8; size: .; D: .; DNA: TGTGCCAGCAGCTTGACGGCAGGGGGGTGGAACACCGGGGAGCTGTTTTTT; CDR3: CASSLTAGGWNTGELFF
J: TRBJ2-3; length: 12; V: TRBV30; size: .; D: TRBD2; DNA: TGTGCTCGGGGGGAAGGAACAGATACGCAGTATTTT; CDR3: CARGEGTDTQYF
J: TRBJ2-3; length: 16; V: TRBV5-8; size: many; D: .; DNA: TGTGCCAGCAGCTTGTGGCAGGGCATGGGCACAGATACGCAGTATTTT; CDR3: CASSLWQGMGTDTQYF
J: TRBJ1-2; length: 12; V: TRBV30; size: .; D: TRBD1; DNA: TGTGCCTGGAGCGACAGGGACTATGGCTACACCTTC; CDR3: CAWSDRDYGYTF
J: TRBJ1-2; length: 13; V: TRBV28; size: .; D: .; DNA: TGTGCCAGCAGTTTGGGGCCGAACTATGGCTACACCTTC; CDR3: CASSLGPNYGYTF
J: TRBJ2-3; length: 16; V: TRBV5-1; size: .; D: .; DNA: TGCGCCAGCAGCTTGGATAGGGGATGGGGCACAGATACGCAGTATTTT; CDR3: CASSLDRGWGTDTQYF
J: TRBJ1-2; length: 14; V: TRBV2; size: once; D: .; DNA: TGTGCCAGCAGTGTCCTTCAGGGGAACTATGGCTACACCTTC; CDR3: CASSVLQGNYGYTF
J: TRBJ1-5; length: 15; V: TRBV4-1; size: .; D: .; DNA: TGCGCCAGCAGCCAAGAAACAGGGAGCAATCAGCCCCAGCATTTT; CDR3: CASSQETGSNQPQHF
J: TRBJ2-7; length: 14; V: TRBV23-1; size: few; D: .; DNA: TGCGCCAGCAGAACGCGGGACCCTCGGTACGAGCAGTACTTC; CDR3: CASRTRDPRYEQYF
J: TRBJ1-1; length: 12; V: TRBV12-3/TRBV12-4; size: .; D: .; DNA: TGTGCCAGCGTTCTGACAGGTCGGGCCGCTTTCTTT; CDR3: CASVLTGRAAFF
J: TRBJ1-5; length: 13; V: TRBV29-1; size: .; D: .; DNA: TGCAGCGTTGGACAACATAGCAATCAGCCCCAGCATTTT; CDR3: CSVGQHSNQPQHF
J: TRBJ1-1; length: 14; V: TRBV2; size: .; D: .; DNA: TGTGCCAGCAGTTCCGTCAGACAGAACACTGAAGCTTTCTTT; CDR3: CASSSVRQNTEAFF
J: TRBJ1-3; length: 15; V: TRBV7-2; size: .; D: TRBD1; DNA: TGTGCCAGCAGCCAGGGGACAGCCAAAGGAAACACCATATATTTT; CDR3: CASSQGTAKGNTIYF
J: TRBJ1-5; length: 15; V: TRBV5-4; size: .; D: TRBD1; DNA: TGTGCCAGCAGCCCGGGGACAGATAGCAATCAGCCCCAGCATTTT; CDR3: CASSPGTDSNQPQHF
J: TRBJ1-2; length: 13; V: TRBV9; size: few; D: .; DNA: TGTGCCAGCAGAGACTGGACTGGGTATGGCTACACCTTC; CDR3: CASRDWTGYGYTF
J: TRBJ1-1; length: 15; V: TRBV19; size: .; D: TRBD1; DNA: TGTGCCAGTAGTAACCGGGCAGGGGGGAATACTGAAGCTTTCTTT; CDR3: CASSNRAGGNTEAFF
J: TRBJ2-3; length: 16; V: TRBV14; size: .; D: TRBD2; DNA: TGTGCCAGCAGCCAAGCCTGGGCGGGGGGCACAGATACGCAGTATTTT; CDR3: CASSQAWAGGTDTQYF
J: TRBJ1-2; length: 15; V: TRBV4-2; size: .; D: TRBD1; DNA: TGTGCCAGCAGCAGACGACAGGGGGGGCATGACGGCTACACCTTC; CDR3: CASSRRQGGHDGYTF
J: TRBJ2-7; length: 14; V: TRBV11-2; size: .; D: TRBD1; DNA: TGTGCCAGCAGCTCCGCCGCTTCAGGGGGTGAGCAGTACTTC; CDR3: CASSSAASGGEQYF
J: TRBJ2-7; length: 13; V: TRBV5-1; size: few; D: .; DNA: TGCGCCAGCCGAACGGGAGAAGCCTACGAGCAGTACTTC; CDR3: CASRTGEAYEQYF
J: TRBJ1-2; length: 13; V: TRBV19; size: .; D: .; DNA: TGTGCCAGTAGGAGGTCCCCTGGATATGGCTACACCTTC; CDR3: CASRRSPGYGYTF
J: TRBJ2-1; length: 15; V: TRBV5-1; size: .; D: .; DNA: TGCGCCAGCAGCAGTGACGGGGAACTATACAATGAGCAGTTCTTC; CDR3: CASSSDGELYNEQFF
J: TRBJ2-3; length: 18; V: TRBV4-2; size: .; D: TRBD1; DNA: TGTGCCAGCAGCCAAATTCATACAGGGGGTATCGGCACAGATACGCAGTATTTT; CDR3: CASSQIHTGGIGTDTQYF
J: TRBJ2-5; length: 11; V: TRBV20-1; size: .; D: TRBD1; DNA: TGCAGTGCTTCAGGGGGCGAGACCCAGTACTTC; CDR3: CSASGGETQYF
J: TRBJ1-5; length: 15; V: TRBV2; size: .; D: TRBD1; DNA: TGTGCCAGCAGGGGGGGACAGGTTGGCAATCAGCCCCAGCATTTT; CDR3: CASRGGQVGNQPQHF
J: TRBJ1-1; length: 13; V: TRBV9; size: .; D: .; DNA: TGTGCCAGCAGCGTAGAAGAGGGAACTCAAGCTTTCTTT; CDR3: CASSVEEGTQAFF
J: TRBJ2-1; length: 15; V: TRBV4-1; size: many; D: .; DNA: TGCGCCAGCAGAATAAGCGGCACCTCCTACAATGAGCAGTTCTTC; CDR3: CASRISGTSYNEQFF
J: TRBJ2-2; length: 15; V: TRBV7-2; size: medium-sized; D: TRBD2; DNA: TGTGCCAGCAGCTTAGTTAGCGGGGGAATCGGGGAGCTGTTTTTT; CDR3: CASSLVSGGIGELFF
J: TRBJ1-5; length: 18; V: TRBV4-2; size: .; D: TRBD1; DNA: TGTGCCAGCAGCCAAGGTGTGACAGGGGGTGGGGGCAATCAGCCCCAGCATTTT; CDR3: CASSQGVTGGGGNQPQHF
J: TRBJ1-1; length: 15; V: TRBV28; size: few; D: .; DNA: TGTGCCAGCAGTTTAAGTCAGGGGATTATCACTGAAGCTTTCTTT; CDR3: CASSLSQGIITEAFF
J: TRBJ1-6; length: 16; V: TRBV15; size: .; D: .; DNA: TGTGCCACCAGCAGAAGCCAGGGCGCGAGGAATTCACCCCTCCACTTT; CDR3: CATSRSQGARNSPLHF
J: TRBJ1-5; length: 15; V: TRBV19; size: .; D: .; DNA: TGTGCCAGTAGTGATGAAGGGGGATGGGCTCAGCCCCAGCATTTT; CDR3: CASSDEGGWAQPQHF